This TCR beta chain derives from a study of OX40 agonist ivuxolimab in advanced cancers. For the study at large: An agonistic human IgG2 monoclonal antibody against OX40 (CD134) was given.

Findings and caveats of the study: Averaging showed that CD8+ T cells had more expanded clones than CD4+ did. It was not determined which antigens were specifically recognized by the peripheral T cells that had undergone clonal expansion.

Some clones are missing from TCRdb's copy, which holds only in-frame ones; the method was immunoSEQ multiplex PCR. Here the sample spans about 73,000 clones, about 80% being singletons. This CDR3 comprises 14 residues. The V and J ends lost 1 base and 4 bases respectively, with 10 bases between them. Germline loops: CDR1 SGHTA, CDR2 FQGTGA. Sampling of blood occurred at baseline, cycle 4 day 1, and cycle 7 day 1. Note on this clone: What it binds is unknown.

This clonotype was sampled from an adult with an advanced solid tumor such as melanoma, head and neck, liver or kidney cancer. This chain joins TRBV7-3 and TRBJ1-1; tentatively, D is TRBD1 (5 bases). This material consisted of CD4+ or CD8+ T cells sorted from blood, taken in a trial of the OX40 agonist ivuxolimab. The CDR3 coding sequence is TGTGCCAGCAGCTTAAAAGGGGCGGGCACTGAAGCTTTCTTT. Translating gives CASSLKGAGTEAFF.